This T cell receptor beta chain emerged from a study of cytomegalovirus exposure and HLA in healthy donors. This CDR3 contains 15 residues. The trim removed 1 base at V and 7 bases at J, leaving 7 bases unmatched. Germline V gives CDR1 SNHLY, CDR2 FYNNEI. Researchers ran the PCR with 60 Vbeta and 13 Jbeta primers. The data were produced by immunoSEQ multiplex PCR, yet TCRdb's version contains in-frame clones alone and is incomplete. The sample holds about 130,000 clones; approximately 60% are singletons and the top ten take about 1.5%. The chain combines TRBV2 with TRBJ1-5; TRBD1 matches 7 bases. This sequence originates from a human donor in good health. The source material was PBMCs. The CDR3 spells CASSEGATGTQPQHF. DNA for the CDR3: TGTGCCAGCAGTGAAGGGGCGACAGGGACCCAGCCCCAGCATTTT. Combining the CDR3 with reference TRBV2 and TRBJ1-5 gives the whole variable domain EPEVTQTPSHQVTQMGQEVILRCVPISNHLYFYWYRQILGQKVEFLVSFYNNEISEKSEIFDDQFSVERPDGSNFTLKIRSTKLEDSAMYFCASSEGATGTQPQHFGDGTRLSIL.